Shown below are 15 T cell receptor beta chains from a single sample sequenced in a study of blood T cell repertoires in COVID-19. Sequencing used immunoSEQ multiplex PCR; TCRdb keeps in-frame clones, though not all of them. The data hold around 97,000 clones, with roughly 88% observed a single time. Sequencing was done on a sample of peripheral blood. These receptor sequences come from a human donor in a cohort sampled during active COVID-19.

This chain connects TRBV28 to TRBJ2-1; D perhaps matches TRBD1 (6 bases). Germline V gives CDR1 MDHEN, CDR2 SYDVKM. The CDR3 length is 14 residues. Trimming removed 7 bases at V and 2 bases at J, with 12 bases between. CDR3 amino acids: CASTRGGPYNEQFF. The CDR3 DNA follows: TGTGCCAGCACCAGAGGGGGTCCCTACAATGAGCAGTTCTTC.

The rearrangement links TRBV5-1 to TRBJ1-6; TRBD1 matches 7 bases. V trimming: 4 bases; J trimming: 0 bases; junction bases outside the gene matches: 10. Germline V gives CDR1 SGHRS, CDR2 YFSETQ. The CDR3 consists of 18 residues. The CDR3 DNA is TGCGCCAGCAGCCCTCGGGGACAGTTTAGCTCCTATAATTCACCCCTCCACTTT. This translates into CASSPRGQFSSYNSPLHF.

The V and J genes are TRBV5-1 and TRBJ1-3; D gene unclear. Trimming took 0 bases from V and 0 from J, leaving 10 bases between them. The V gene's germline CDR1 is SGHRS and CDR2 YFSETQ. This CDR3 is built from 16 residues. CDR3 nucleotides: TGCGCCAGCAGCTTGGAAGTCATCAGCTCTGGAAACACCATATATTTT. It translates to CASSLEVISSGNTIYF.

The chain couples TRBV5-6 to TRBJ1-5; D might be TRBD1 (5 bases). There are 14 residues in the CDR3. CDR1 is SGHDT, CDR2 YYEEEE, per germline. V lost 0 bases and J 6 bases, leaving 10 bases between the germline ends. The CDR3, as DNA: TGTGCCAGCAGCTTGGGGGGCGGAGCTCAGCCCCAGCATTTT. Amino acid sequence: CASSLGGGAQPQHF.

The chain uses TRBV3-1 (or the pseudogene TRBV3-2) and TRBJ2-5; 8 nucleotides match TRBD1. CDR1 LGHDT and CDR2 YNNKEL come from the germline V gene (reference sequence). The CDR3 is made up of 15 amino acids. Unmatched junction bases numbered 4, after V lost 1 base and J lost 3 bases. The CDR3 DNA follows: TGTGCCAGCAGCCAAGGGACAGGGACGAAAGAGACCCAGTACTTC. This encodes CASSQGTGTKETQYF.

The rearrangement uses TRBV5-1 and TRBJ1-4; perhaps TRBD1 as D (5 bases). The CDR3 is 14 amino acids. The V end was cut by 0 bases, the J end by 8 bases, with 11 bases between. The V gene's germline CDR1 is SGHRS and CDR2 YFSETQ. The DNA for the CDR3 is TGCGCCAGCAGCTTGGCTGCAGGGCAGGAAAAACTGTTTTTT. Translating gives CASSLAAGQEKLFF.

This clone was counted between two and nine times. The gene calls are TRBV27 and TRBJ1-2; 8 nucleotides align to TRBD1. The J segment lost 6 bases and the V segment lost 6 bases, leaving 9 bases of the junction unmatched. The germline V gene has CDR1 MNHEY and CDR2 SMNVEV (reference sequence). This CDR3 has 14 residues. CDR3 in DNA: TGTGCCAGCAGCCATCTTTCAGGGGGCGATGGCTACACCTTC. Protein sequence: CASSHLSGGDGYTF.

V usage is TRBV7-6 and J usage is TRBJ2-7; TRBD2 agrees at 9 bases. CDR3 length: 15 amino acids. The germline gives CDR1 SGHVS, CDR2 FNYEAQ. With 1 base clipped from V and 7 bases from J, the junction kept 8 bases outside the gene matches. CDR3 coding DNA: TGTGCCAGCAGCTTAGTGGCTCTAGCGGGGCGTGAGCAGTACTTC. It specifies CASSLVALAGREQYF.

The chain is built from TRBV3-1 (or the pseudogene TRBV3-2) and TRBJ1-2; D unresolved. Per the germline V gene, CDR1 is LGHDT and CDR2 is YNNKEL (reference sequence). Trimming took off 0 bases at V and 0 bases at J, with 11 bases between the two ends. The CDR3 has 16 amino acids. The CDR3, as DNA: TGTGCCAGCAGCCAAGAGAGCCGGACTTCTAACTATGGCTACACCTTC. It codes for CASSQESRTSNYGYTF.

The chain is built from TRBV5-1 and TRBJ1-3; D is possibly TRBD1 (5 bases). Trimming pared 3 bases from V and 0 bases from J, leaving 10 bases between. This CDR3 has 15 residues. Looked up from germline, CDR1 is SGHRS and CDR2 is YFSETQ. Here the CDR3 DNA reads TGCGCCAGCAGCTCACAGGCAGACTCTGGAAACACCATATATTTT. Its protein product is CASSSQADSGNTIYF.

The V call is TRBV3-1 (or the pseudogene TRBV3-2), the J call TRBJ2-1; 10 positions agree with TRBD2. V was clipped by 4 bases and J by 2 bases; unmatched bases: 2. Per the germline V gene, CDR1 is LGHDT and CDR2 is YNNKEL (reference sequence). The CDR3 sequence is 15 residues long. The CDR3 is CASSRSGRAYNEQFF. DNA of the CDR3: TGTGCCAGCAGCCGGAGCGGGAGGGCCTACAATGAGCAGTTCTTC.

The CDR3: CSFRREAEAFF. The DNA for the CDR3 is TGCAGCTTTCGGAGGGAGGCTGAAGCTTTCTTT. The V call is TRBV29-1, the J call TRBJ1-1; unclear D gene. The germline V and J ends were trimmed by 8 bases and 6 bases, with 13 bases remaining between them. This CDR3 is 11 amino acids long. Germline V gene sequence: CDR1 SQVTM, CDR2 ANQGSEA.

The chain carries TRBV27 and TRBJ2-5, with D maybe TRBD1 (5 bases). Deletions cut 0 bases from V and 3 bases from J, with 14 bases between. Germline CDR1 MNHEY, CDR2 SMNVEV (reference sequence). This CDR3 comprises 16 residues. The chain's CDR3 is CASSLSGLLGEETQYF. The CDR3, as DNA: TGTGCCAGCAGTTTATCGGGCCTCCTAGGGGAAGAGACCCAGTACTTC.

This clone has a single count. This chain uses TRBV16 with TRBJ2-7; 10 bases match TRBD1. J gave up 4 bases and V 4 bases, and 10 bases lay outside the gene matches. Germline values: CDR1 KGHSY, CDR2 FQNENV. The CDR3 covers 16 residues. The CDR3 reads CASSPSFRDRGYEQYF. DNA of the CDR3: TGTGCCAGCAGCCCTTCCTTCCGGGACAGGGGATACGAGCAGTACTTC.

The gene calls are TRBV3-1 (or the pseudogene TRBV3-2) and TRBJ1-5; D ambiguous. V shed 3 bases and J shed 0 bases, with 9 bases lying between them. Germline CDR1 LGHDT, CDR2 YNNKEL (reference sequence). The CDR3 contains 15 residues. Here the CDR3 reads CASSQRIFSNQPQHF. CDR3 DNA sequence: TGTGCCAGCAGCCAGCGGATTTTTAGCAATCAGCCCCAGCATTTT.